These T cell receptor beta chains were read from a single sample in a study of siplizumab effects on memory and regulatory T cells. Generated by immunoSEQ multiplex PCR, the TCRdb table keeps only in-frame clones and is missing some. This table holds 80,000 to 130,000 clones, 94% found once. Sequences were obtained from Tregs sorted from blood. The receptors were gathered from a human donor in good health. CDR3s include the opening cysteine and the closing phenylalanine or tryptophan. A D gene is named only where the DNA matches it firmly. Not all rows give a size; the values are once, few, many and, for expanded clones, a class.

v_gene	d_gene	j_gene	abundance	CDR3aa	CDR3nt
TRBV7-2	-	TRBJ1-5	-	CASTGSANQPQHF	TGTGCCAGCACTGGTTCCGCCAATCAGCCCCAGCATTTT
TRBV10-1	TRBD2	TRBJ2-3	-	CASSRRGGPDTQYF	TGCGCCAGCAGCAGACGGGGGGGGCCAGATACGCAGTATTTT
TRBV7-9	-	TRBJ2-7	-	CASSQWTRSYEQYF	TGTGCCAGCAGCCAGTGGACTCGCTCCTACGAGCAGTACTTC
TRBV7-9	-	TRBJ1-3	once	CASSLYRPGSGNTIYF	TGTGCCAGCAGCTTATATAGGCCGGGCTCTGGAAACACCATATATTTT
TRBV7-9	-	TRBJ2-2	-	CASSFSYTGELFF	TGTGCCAGCAGCTTCAGTTACACCGGGGAGCTGTTTTTT
TRBV6-1	-	TRBJ2-6	-	CASSPLGANVLTF	TGTGCCAGCAGTCCGTTGGGGGCCAACGTCCTGACTTTC
TRBV18	-	TRBJ2-7	-	CASSPTPYEQYF	TGTGCCAGCTCACCAACACCATACGAGCAGTACTTC
TRBV6-1	-	TRBJ1-2	-	CASSLEWAPFYGYTF	TGTGCCAGCAGCCTTGAGTGGGCCCCATTCTATGGCTACACCTTC
TRBV28	-	TRBJ2-7	-	CASSGIVGREGYEQYF	TGTGCCAGCAGTGGAATTGTAGGGAGAGAGGGGTACGAGCAGTACTTC
TRBV19	TRBD1	TRBJ1-4	-	CASSAGTVNEKLFF	TGTGCCAGTAGCGCCGGGACAGTTAATGAAAAACTGTTTTTT
TRBV5-4	-	TRBJ1-6	-	CASSGAHSPLHF	TGTGCCAGCAGCGGCGCTCATTCACCCCTCCACTTT
TRBV18	-	TRBJ2-3	-	CASSPRSGFNTDTQYF	TGTGCCAGCTCACCACGATCCGGGTTTAATACAGATACGCAGTATTTT
TRBV27	TRBD2	TRBJ2-7	few	CASSLGGGSEQYF	TGTGCCAGCAGTTTAGGGGGGGGGAGCGAGCAGTACTTC
TRBV11-2	TRBD2	TRBJ2-2	-	CASSLGTSGSTGELFF	TGTGCCAGCAGCTTAGGGACTAGCGGGAGCACCGGGGAGCTGTTTTTT
TRBV19	TRBD1	TRBJ1-4	-	CASSNDRGINMVNAATNEKLFF	TGTGCCAGTAGTAACGACAGGGGGATAAACATGGTAAACGCGGCAACTAATGAAAAACTGTTTTTT
TRBV7-9	-	TRBJ2-3	-	CASSLAGGVDTQYF	TGTGCCAGCAGCTTAGCAGGGGGTGTAGATACGCAGTATTTT
TRBV2	TRBD2	TRBJ2-1	-	CASSATSVSEQFF	TGTGCCAGCAGCGCGACTAGCGTGTCTGAGCAGTTCTTC
TRBV19	-	TRBJ2-6	-	CASSTSTGANVLTF	TGTGCCAGCAGCACGAGTACTGGGGCCAACGTCCTGACTTTC
TRBV5-1	-	TRBJ2-7	-	CASARVSSYEQYF	TGCGCCAGCGCGAGGGTAAGCTCCTACGAGCAGTACTTC
TRBV9	-	TRBJ1-2	-	CASSVGGGVGYTF	TGTGCCAGCAGCGTGGGAGGGGGAGTGGGCTACACCTTC
TRBV7-9	-	TRBJ2-2	-	CASSGGDGHTGELFF	TGTGCCAGCAGCGGCGGGGATGGACACACCGGGGAGCTGTTTTTT
TRBV28	-	TRBJ1-5	-	CATLPTVFGPNQPQHF	TGTGCCACCCTACCGACAGTCTTTGGACCCAATCAGCCCCAGCATTTT
TRBV21-1	-	TRBJ2-5	-	CASGTQQETQYF	TGTGCCAGCGGGACGCAACAAGAGACCCAGTACTTC
TRBV19	-	TRBJ1-5	-	CASSISTGLNQPQHF	TGTGCCAGTAGTATATCAACGGGGTTAAATCAGCCCCAGCATTTT
TRBV11-2	TRBD1	TRBJ2-5	-	CASSRGGYQLRETQYF	TGTGCCAGCAGCCGAGGGGGCTACCAGCTGAGGGAGACCCAGTACTTC
TRBV19	TRBD1	TRBJ1-2	-	CASTLGQGRSNYGYTF	TGTGCCAGTACCTTAGGACAGGGGAGATCAAACTATGGCTACACCTTC
TRBV7-2	-	TRBJ2-2	-	CASSPGLRGTGELFF	TGTGCCAGCAGCCCAGGCCTCAGGGGAACCGGGGAGCTGTTTTTT
TRBV7-9	TRBD2	TRBJ2-5	-	CASSASGWEQETQYF	TGTGCCAGCAGCGCTAGCGGCTGGGAGCAAGAGACCCAGTACTTC
TRBV29-1	TRBD2	TRBJ2-7	-	CSGSWEGGEQYF	TGCAGCGGGTCCTGGGAGGGAGGCGAGCAGTACTTC
TRBV14	TRBD1	TRBJ1-6	-	CASSQAGGSNSPLHF	TGTGCCAGCAGCCAAGCAGGGGGCAGTAATTCACCCCTCCACTTT
TRBV7-9	TRBD2	TRBJ2-1	-	CASSLTGGTSGSYEQFF	TGTGCCAGCAGCTTGACTGGGGGGACTAGCGGGAGCTATGAGCAGTTCTTC
TRBV18	-	TRBJ2-7	-	CASSPMGGTRPYEQYF	TGTGCCAGCTCACCAATGGGGGGGACACGCCCCTACGAGCAGTACTTC
TRBV6-1	-	TRBJ1-1	-	CASSDLTGSGTEAFF	TGTGCCAGCAGTGATTTGACAGGTTCAGGAACTGAAGCTTTCTTT
TRBV5-1	-	TRBJ1-1	many	CASSYYSGDNTEAFF	TGCGCCAGCAGCTATTACTCAGGGGATAACACTGAAGCTTTCTTT
TRBV27	TRBD1	TRBJ1-2	few	CASSLRQGRGYTF	TGTGCCAGCAGTTTGAGACAGGGACGTGGCTACACCTTC
TRBV15	-	TRBJ1-4	-	CATSTAGAEKLFF	TGTGCCACCAGCACGGCAGGGGCTGAAAAACTGTTTTTT
TRBV9	TRBD1	TRBJ1-1	-	CASSGLQGGTEAFF	TGTGCCAGCAGCGGACTTCAGGGGGGCACTGAAGCTTTCTTT
TRBV5-8	-	TRBJ2-5	-	CASSLRGQSKETQYF	TGTGCCAGCAGCCTTCGGGGGCAATCTAAAGAGACCCAGTACTTC
TRBV2	TRBD2	TRBJ2-2	-	CASSDTLLAGAGELFF	TGTGCCAGCAGTGATACCCTGCTAGCGGGAGCCGGGGAGCTGTTTTTT
TRBV5-1	TRBD1	TRBJ2-2	once	CASSVDRVAGELFF	TGCGCCAGCAGCGTAGACAGGGTCGCCGGGGAGCTGTTTTTT
TRBV29-1	TRBD1	TRBJ1-2	-	CSVQERQGHTF	TGCAGCGTTCAAGAGAGACAGGGGCATACCTTC
TRBV7-8	-	TRBJ1-4	-	CASSLVSRFNEKLFF	TGTGCCAGCAGCTTAGTATCCCGCTTTAATGAAAAACTGTTTTTT
TRBV7-3	-	TRBJ2-3	once	CASSSGGDTQYF	TGTGCCAGCAGCTCGGGCGGAGATACGCAGTATTTT
TRBV18	TRBD1	TRBJ1-1	-	CASSQGASEAFF	TGTGCCAGCTCCCAGGGGGCCTCTGAAGCTTTCTTT
TRBV20-1	TRBD1	TRBJ1-1	-	CSQTTGGIAFF	TGCAGTCAAACCACAGGGGGCATAGCTTTCTTT
TRBV10-2	-	TRBJ2-7	once	CAIRQERTLEQYF	TGCGCCATCAGACAGGAACGTACGCTGGAGCAGTACTTC